Presented here are 8 T cell receptor beta chains from one specimen sequenced in a study of cytomegalovirus exposure and HLA in healthy donors. Primers: 60 Vbeta forward and 13 Jbeta reverse. Sequenced by immunoSEQ multiplex PCR; TCRdb stores in-frame clones only, minus some. The repertoire holds under 150,000 clones, with roughly 84% as singletons. The sequencing input was PBMCs. The origin of the receptors is a man between 50 and 59 years old in good health and CMV-seronegative.

The chain recombines TRBV11-2 with TRBJ1-2; D perhaps matches TRBD1 (5 bases). The germline gives CDR1 SGHAT, CDR2 FQNNGV. The CDR3 consists of 14 residues. Trimming cost V 6 bases and J 8 bases, with 19 bases left between them. The CDR3 DNA follows: TGTGCCAGCAGACCTCCCTGGAGGGGCGGAGGCTACACCTTC. It translates to CASRPPWRGGGYTF.

The chain uses TRBV19 and TRBJ1-5; D is perhaps TRBD1 (6 bases). Germline CDR1 is LNHDA and CDR2 is SQIVND (reference sequence). This CDR3 has 15 residues. V was shortened by 5 bases and J by 0 bases, with 11 bases between the two germline ends. The chain's CDR3 is CASSSQGNSNQPQHF. The CDR3 DNA follows: TGTGCCAGTAGTTCACAGGGAAATAGCAATCAGCCCCAGCATTTT.

With respect to this clone: The same CDR3 can be traced to other DNA sequences in this sample. The J gene is TRBJ2-7, the V gene TRBV6-5, with TRBD2 matching over 7 bases. This CDR3 comprises 14 residues. CDR1 MNHEY and CDR2 SVGAGI come from the germline V gene. The V and J ends lost 1 base and 2 bases, in that order; junction bases with no gene match: 2. The CDR3 is CASSYLAGAYEQYF. The DNA of the CDR3 is TGTGCCAGCAGTTACTTGGCGGGGGCCTACGAGCAGTACTTC.

The chain links TRBV5-6 to TRBJ1-2; 11 bases are shared with TRBD1. CDR1 and CDR2 (germline): SGHDT, YYEEEE. The J segment lost 6 bases and the V segment lost 4 bases, leaving 8 bases of the junction unmatched. The CDR3 loop spans 15 amino acids. As DNA, the CDR3 is TGTGCCAGCAGCCCGGGGGACAGGGGGTATGATGGCTACACCTTC. It encodes CASSPGDRGYDGYTF.

The chain couples TRBV5-6 to TRBJ1-2; possible D gene TRBD1, 6 bases. Trimming stripped 2 bases from V and 8 bases from J, with 13 bases between. The CDR3 covers 13 residues. Germline V gene sequence: CDR1 SGHDT, CDR2 YYEEEE. DNA of the CDR3: TGTGCCAGCAGCTTCTTCGACAGGCCAGGCTACACCTTC. This translates into CASSFFDRPGYTF.

The chain employs TRBV4-1 and TRBJ2-7; 8 nucleotides match TRBD1. Germline V lookup: CDR1 MGHRA, CDR2 YSYEKL. The CDR3 totals 12 residues. J was trimmed by 12 bases and V by 2 bases; bases with no gene match: 6. DNA for the CDR3: TGCGCCAGCAGCCAACACGGGACAGGACGGTACTTC. Residues: CASSQHGTGRYF.

This chain uses TRBV9 with TRBJ2-5; TRBD1 agrees at 8 bases. The J segment lost 5 bases and the V segment lost 2 bases, leaving 2 bases of the junction unmatched. The CDR3 is 13 amino acids. Germline CDR1 reads SGDLS; CDR2 reads YYNGEE. The CDR3 loop reads CASSVRTGETQYF. CDR3 DNA: TGTGCCAGCAGCGTTCGGACAGGGGAGACCCAGTACTTC.

V is TRBV6-6 and J is TRBJ2-1; 13 nucleotides match TRBD2. The CDR3 has 15 residues. V was pared by 11 bases and J by 6 bases, with 10 bases of the junction left unmatched. From germline, CDR1 is MNHNY and CDR2 SVGAGI (reference sequence). The CDR3 region has the DNA TGTGCCGCCAACCCGGGACTAGCGGGGACCAATGAGCAGTTCTTC. It yields the protein CAANPGLAGTNEQFF.